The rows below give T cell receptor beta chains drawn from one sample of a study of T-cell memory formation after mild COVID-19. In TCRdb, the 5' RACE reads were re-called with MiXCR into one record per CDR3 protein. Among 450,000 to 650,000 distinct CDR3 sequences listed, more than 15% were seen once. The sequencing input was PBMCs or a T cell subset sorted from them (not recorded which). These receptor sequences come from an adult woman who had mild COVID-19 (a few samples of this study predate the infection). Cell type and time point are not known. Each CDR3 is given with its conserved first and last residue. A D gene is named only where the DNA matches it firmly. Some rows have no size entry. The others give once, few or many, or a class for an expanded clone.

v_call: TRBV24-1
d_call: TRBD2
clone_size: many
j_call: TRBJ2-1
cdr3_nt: TGTGCCACCGAAAAGACTAGCGGGGGAAACAATGAGCAGTTCTTC
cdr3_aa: CATEKTSGGNNEQFF

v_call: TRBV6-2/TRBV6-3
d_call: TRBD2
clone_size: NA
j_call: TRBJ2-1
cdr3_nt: TGTGCCAGCAGTTACCTAGCGGGATCCAATGAGCAGTTCTTC
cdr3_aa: CASSYLAGSNEQFF

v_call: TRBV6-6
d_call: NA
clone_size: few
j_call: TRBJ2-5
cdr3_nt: TGTGCCAGCACCAACAGGGGAGGGGAGACCCAGTACTTC
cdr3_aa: CASTNRGGETQYF

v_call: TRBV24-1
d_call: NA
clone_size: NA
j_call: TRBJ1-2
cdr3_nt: TGTGCCACCAGTGATTTGGTTGGCGGGAAAAGCTACACCTTC
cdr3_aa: CATSDLVGGKSYTF

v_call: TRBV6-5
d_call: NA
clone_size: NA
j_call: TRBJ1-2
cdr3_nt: TGTGCCAGCAGTTACTCCCGGGACGGAAGTTACTATGGCTACACCTTC
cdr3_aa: CASSYSRDGSYYGYTF

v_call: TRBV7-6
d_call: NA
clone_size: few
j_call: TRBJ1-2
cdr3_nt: TGTGCCAGCAGCTCTCGCGAGGGGGGCTATGGCTACACCTTC
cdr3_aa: CASSSREGGYGYTF

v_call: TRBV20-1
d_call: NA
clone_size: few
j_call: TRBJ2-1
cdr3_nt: TGCAGTGCTAGAGATCTCGGTGCCCCCTACAATGAGCAGTTCTTC
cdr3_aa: CSARDLGAPYNEQFF

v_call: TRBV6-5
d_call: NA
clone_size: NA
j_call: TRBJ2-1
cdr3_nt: TGTGCCAGCAGTTACTCTAGGGGTAGGGGCTACAATGAGCAGTTCTTC
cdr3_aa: CASSYSRGRGYNEQFF

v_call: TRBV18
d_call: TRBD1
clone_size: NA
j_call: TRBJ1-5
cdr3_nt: TGTGCCAGCTCACCTAAAGACAGGGATGGAATAGGCGGCCAGCCCCAGCATTTT
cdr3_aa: CASSPKDRDGIGGQPQHF

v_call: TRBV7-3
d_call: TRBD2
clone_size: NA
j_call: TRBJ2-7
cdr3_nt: TGTGCCAGCAGCTTCGGGACTAGCGGAGGGCCCCTTATGAGGGAGCAGTACTTC
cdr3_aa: CASSFGTSGGPLMREQYF

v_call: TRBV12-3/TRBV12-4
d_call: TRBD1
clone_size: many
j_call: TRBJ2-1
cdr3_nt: TGTGCCAGCAGCTGGACAGGGTCGAATGAGCAGTTCTTC
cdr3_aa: CASSWTGSNEQFF

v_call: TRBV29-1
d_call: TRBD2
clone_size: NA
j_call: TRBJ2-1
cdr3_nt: TGCAGCGTTGAAGGGGGACTAGTCATGGTAGGGGATGAGCAGTTCTTC
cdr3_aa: CSVEGGLVMVGDEQFF

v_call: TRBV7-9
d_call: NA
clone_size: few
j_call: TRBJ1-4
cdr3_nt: TGTGCCAGCAGCTTACCCTTCGCCACCTTATTTTTT
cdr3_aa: CASSLPFATLFF

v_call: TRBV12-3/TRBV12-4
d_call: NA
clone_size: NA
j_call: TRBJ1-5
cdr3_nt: TGTGCCAGCATAGGGCAGTACTATAGCAATCAGCCCCAGCATTTT
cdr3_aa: CASIGQYYSNQPQHF

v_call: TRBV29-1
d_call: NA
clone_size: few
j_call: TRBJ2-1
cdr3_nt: TGCAGCGTCGACAGACAAAATGAGCAGTTCTTC
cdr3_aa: CSVDRQNEQFF

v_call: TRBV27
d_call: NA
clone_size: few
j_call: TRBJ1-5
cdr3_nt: TGTGCCAGCAGGTCGGAGGGCAATCAGCCCCAGCATTTT
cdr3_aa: CASRSEGNQPQHF

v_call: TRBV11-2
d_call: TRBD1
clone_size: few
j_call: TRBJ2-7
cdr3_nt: TGTGCCAGCAGCTTTCTCTACAGGGGGCTCTCCTACGAGCAGTACTTC
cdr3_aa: CASSFLYRGLSYEQYF

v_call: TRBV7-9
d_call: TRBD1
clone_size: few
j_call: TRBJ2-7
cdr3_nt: TGTGCCAGCAGATCCGGACAGGGTCGGAACGAGCAGTACTTC
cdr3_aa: CASRSGQGRNEQYF

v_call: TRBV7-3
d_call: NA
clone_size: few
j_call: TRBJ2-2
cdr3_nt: TGTGCCAGCAGCTCCGGGCCTACTCCCGGGGAGCTGTTTTTT
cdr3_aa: CASSSGPTPGELFF

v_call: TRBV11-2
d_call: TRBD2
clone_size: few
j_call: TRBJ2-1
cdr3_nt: TGTGCCAGCAGCCCAAGGACTAGCGAAACCTACAATGAGCAGTTCTTC
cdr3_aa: CASSPRTSETYNEQFF

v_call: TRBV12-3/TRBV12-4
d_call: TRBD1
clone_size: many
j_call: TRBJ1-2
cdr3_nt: TGTGCCAGCAGTCCAGGGGGTCCCCTCCGTGGTGGCTACACCTTC
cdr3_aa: CASSPGGPLRGGYTF

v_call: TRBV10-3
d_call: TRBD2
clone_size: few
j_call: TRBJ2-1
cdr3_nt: TGTGCCATCAGTCTCCCTCAAGGACTAGCGGGGAACAATGAGCAGTTCTTC
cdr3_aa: CAISLPQGLAGNNEQFF

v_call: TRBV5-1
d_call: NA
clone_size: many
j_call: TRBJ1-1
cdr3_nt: TGCGCCAGCAGCTTGGAATGGGGGTGGAATGAAGCTTTCTTT
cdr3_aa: CASSLEWGWNEAFF

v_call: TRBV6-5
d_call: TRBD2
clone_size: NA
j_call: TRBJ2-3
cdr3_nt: TGTGCCAGCAGTTACTCAAGCAACGGGAGGGATACGCAGTATTTT
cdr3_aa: CASSYSSNGRDTQYF

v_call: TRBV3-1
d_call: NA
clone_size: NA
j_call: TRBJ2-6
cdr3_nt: TGTGCCAGCAGCCACGATCAGGGAAGGGCCAACGTCCTGACTTTC
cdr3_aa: CASSHDQGRANVLTF

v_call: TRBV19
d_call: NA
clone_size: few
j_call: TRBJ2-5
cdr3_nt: TGTGCCAGTAGGAGAGAAGCGGGTACTACCTGGACCCAGTACTTC
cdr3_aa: CASRREAGTTWTQYF

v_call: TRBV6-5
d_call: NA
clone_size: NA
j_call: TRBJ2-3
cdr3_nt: TGTGCCAGCAGTTACTCCCGGGGTTATGGCACAGATACGCAGTATTTT
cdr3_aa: CASSYSRGYGTDTQYF

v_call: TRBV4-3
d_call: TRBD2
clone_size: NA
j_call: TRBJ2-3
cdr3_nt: TGCGCCAGCAGCCTTTCCGTATTAGCGGGAAGCCCCTACACAGATACGCAGTATTTT
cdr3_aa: CASSLSVLAGSPYTDTQYF

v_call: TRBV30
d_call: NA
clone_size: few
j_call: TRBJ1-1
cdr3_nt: TGTGCCTGGAGCCCCCTGGCAAGGAACACTGAAGCTTTCTTT
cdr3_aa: CAWSPLARNTEAFF

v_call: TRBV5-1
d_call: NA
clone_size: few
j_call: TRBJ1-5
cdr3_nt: TGCGCCAGCAGCTTGCACGGCGCTGAAGATAGCAATCAGCCCCAGCATTTT
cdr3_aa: CASSLHGAEDSNQPQHF

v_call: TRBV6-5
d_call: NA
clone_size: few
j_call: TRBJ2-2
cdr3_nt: TGTGCCAGCAGTTACTCGGGCACCGGGGAGCTGTTTTTT
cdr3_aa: CASSYSGTGELFF

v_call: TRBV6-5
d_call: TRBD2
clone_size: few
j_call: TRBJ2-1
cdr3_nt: TGTGCCAGCAGTAAGGGACTAGCGGGGGCCCCTTACAATGAGCAGTTCTTC
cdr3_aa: CASSKGLAGAPYNEQFF

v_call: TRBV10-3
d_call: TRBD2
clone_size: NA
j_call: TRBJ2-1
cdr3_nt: TGTTCTAGCGGGGGAACGTCCTACAATGAGCAGTTCTTC
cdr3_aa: CSSGGTSYNEQFF

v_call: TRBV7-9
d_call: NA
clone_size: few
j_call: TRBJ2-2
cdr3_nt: TGTGCCAGCAGCTTAGACCGCTGGGAGCTGTTTTTT
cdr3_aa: CASSLDRWELFF

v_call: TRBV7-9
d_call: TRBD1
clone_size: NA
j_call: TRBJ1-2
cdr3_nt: TGTGCCAGCAGTCGGACAGGGATATTTTATGGCTACACCTTC
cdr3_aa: CASSRTGIFYGYTF

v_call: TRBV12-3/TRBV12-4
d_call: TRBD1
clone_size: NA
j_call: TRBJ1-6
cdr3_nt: TGTGCCAGCCGGGCCTCTCCGGGACAGGCCTCCCCTAATTCACCCCTCCACTTT
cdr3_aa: CASRASPGQASPNSPLHF

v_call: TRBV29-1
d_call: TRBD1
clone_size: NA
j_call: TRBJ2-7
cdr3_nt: TGCAGCGTTGAGGATGGGGGACAGTCTACTTACGAGCAGTACTTC
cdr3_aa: CSVEDGGQSTYEQYF

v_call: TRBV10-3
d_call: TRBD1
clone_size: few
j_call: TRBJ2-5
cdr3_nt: TGTGCCATCAGAAGGGACAGTCAAGAGACCCAGTACTTC
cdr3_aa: CAIRRDSQETQYF

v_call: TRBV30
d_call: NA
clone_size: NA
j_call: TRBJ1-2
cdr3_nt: TGTGCCTGGACTCCGCCCGGGGCTGGCTACACCTTC
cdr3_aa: CAWTPPGAGYTF

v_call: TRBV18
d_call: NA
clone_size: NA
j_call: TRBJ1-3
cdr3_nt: TGTGCCAGCTCACCGGGGGACCGCTGGTCTGGAAACACCATATATTTT
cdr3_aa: CASSPGDRWSGNTIYF

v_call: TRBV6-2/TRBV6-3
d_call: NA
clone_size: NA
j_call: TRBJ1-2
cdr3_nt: TGTGCCAGCAGTTGGTCGACAAGCCCCTATGGCTACACCTTC
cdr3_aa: CASSWSTSPYGYTF

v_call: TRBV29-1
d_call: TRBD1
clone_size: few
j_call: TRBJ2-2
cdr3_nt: TGCAGCGCTTCATCCGGGACAGCGAACACCGGGGAGCTGTTTTTT
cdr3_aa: CSASSGTANTGELFF

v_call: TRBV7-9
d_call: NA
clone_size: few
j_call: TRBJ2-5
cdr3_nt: TGTGCCAGCAGCCGATCTGGAGAGGGGACCCAGTACTTC
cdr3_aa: CASSRSGEGTQYF

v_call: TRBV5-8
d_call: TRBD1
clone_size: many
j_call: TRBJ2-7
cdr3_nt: TGTGCCAGCAGCGACCGGACAGGGTTGGAGGTGTACTTC
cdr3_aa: CASSDRTGLEVYF

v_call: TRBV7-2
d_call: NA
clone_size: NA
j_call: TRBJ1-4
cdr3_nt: TGTGCCAGCAGCTTCTCCAGAAATAATGAAAAACTGTTTTTT
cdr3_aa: CASSFSRNNEKLFF

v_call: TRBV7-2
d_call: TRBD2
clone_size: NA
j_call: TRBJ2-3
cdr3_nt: TGTGCCAGCAGCAGGGGGGTAGCGGGGGCCCGCACAGATACGCAGTATTTT
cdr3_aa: CASSRGVAGARTDTQYF